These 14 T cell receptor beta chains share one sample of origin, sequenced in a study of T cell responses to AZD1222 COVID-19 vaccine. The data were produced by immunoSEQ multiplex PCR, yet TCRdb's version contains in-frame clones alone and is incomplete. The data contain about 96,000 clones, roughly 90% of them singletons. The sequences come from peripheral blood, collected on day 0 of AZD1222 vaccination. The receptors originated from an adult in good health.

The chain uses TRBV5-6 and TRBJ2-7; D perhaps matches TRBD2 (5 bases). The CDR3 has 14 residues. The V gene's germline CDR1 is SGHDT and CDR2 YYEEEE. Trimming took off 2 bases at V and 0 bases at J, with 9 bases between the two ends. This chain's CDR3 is CASSFRGTSYEQYF. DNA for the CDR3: TGTGCCAGCAGCTTTCGGGGAACCTCCTACGAGCAGTACTTC.

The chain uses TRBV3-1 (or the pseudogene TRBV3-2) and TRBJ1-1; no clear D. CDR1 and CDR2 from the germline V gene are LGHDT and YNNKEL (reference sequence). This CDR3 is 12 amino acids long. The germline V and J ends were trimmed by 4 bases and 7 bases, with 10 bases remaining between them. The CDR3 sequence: CASSRESSEAFF. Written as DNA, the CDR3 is TGTGCCAGCAGCCGGGAGAGCAGTGAAGCTTTCTTT.

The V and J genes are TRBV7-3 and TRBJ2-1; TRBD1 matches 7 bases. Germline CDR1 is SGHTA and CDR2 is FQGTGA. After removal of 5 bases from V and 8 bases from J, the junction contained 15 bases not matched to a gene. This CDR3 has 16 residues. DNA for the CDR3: TGTGCCAGCAGCCCCCAGGGGATACAGGGGCCCCATGAGCAGTTCTTC. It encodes CASSPQGIQGPHEQFF.

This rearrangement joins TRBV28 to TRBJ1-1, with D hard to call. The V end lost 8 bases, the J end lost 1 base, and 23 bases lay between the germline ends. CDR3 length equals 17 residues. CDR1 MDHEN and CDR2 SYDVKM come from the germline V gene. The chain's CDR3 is CASRRVLGRATNTEAFF. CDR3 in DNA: TGTGCCAGCCGTCGTGTGCTCGGCAGAGCGACGAACACTGAAGCTTTCTTT.

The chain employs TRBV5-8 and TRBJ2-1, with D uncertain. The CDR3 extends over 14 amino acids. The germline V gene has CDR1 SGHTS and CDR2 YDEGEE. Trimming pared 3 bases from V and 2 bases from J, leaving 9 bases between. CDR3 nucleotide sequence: TGTGCCAGCAGCTCGGCTGGGCCCTACAATGAGCAGTTCTTC. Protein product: CASSSAGPYNEQFF.

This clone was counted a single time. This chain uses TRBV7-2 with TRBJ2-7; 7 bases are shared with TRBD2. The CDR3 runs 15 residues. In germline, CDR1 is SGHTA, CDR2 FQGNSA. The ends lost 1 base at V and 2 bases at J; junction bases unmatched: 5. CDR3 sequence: CASSLEGLAAYEQYF. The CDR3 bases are TGTGCCAGCAGCTTAGAAGGGCTAGCGGCCTACGAGCAGTACTTC.

DNA for the CDR3: TGTGCCAGCAGCCAAGCTGGAGGGGGGACAGATACGCAGTATTTT. Protein: CASSQAGGGTDTQYF. The chain has TRBV4-2 and TRBJ2-3; D may correspond to TRBD1 or TRBD2 (6 bases each). This CDR3 contains 15 residues. V lost 1 base to trimming and J lost 3 bases, with 11 bases between them. The germline gives CDR1 LGHNA, CDR2 YNFKEQ.

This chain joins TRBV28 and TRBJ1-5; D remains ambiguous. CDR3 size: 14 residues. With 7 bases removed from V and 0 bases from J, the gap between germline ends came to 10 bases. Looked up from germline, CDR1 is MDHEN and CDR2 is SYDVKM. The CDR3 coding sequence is TGTGCCAGCACCCAATGGTATAGCAATCAGCCCCAGCATTTT. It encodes CASTQWYSNQPQHF.

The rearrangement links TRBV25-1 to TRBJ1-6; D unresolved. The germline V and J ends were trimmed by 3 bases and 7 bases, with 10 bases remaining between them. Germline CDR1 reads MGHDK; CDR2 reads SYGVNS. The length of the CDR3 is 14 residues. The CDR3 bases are TGTGCCAGCAGTGAGCGGCATGGGAATTCACCCCTCCACTTT. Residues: CASSERHGNSPLHF.

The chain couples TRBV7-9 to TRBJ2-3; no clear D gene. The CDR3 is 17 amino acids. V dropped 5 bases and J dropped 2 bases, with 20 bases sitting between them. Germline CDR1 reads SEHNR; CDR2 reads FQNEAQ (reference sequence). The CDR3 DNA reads TGTGCCAGCAGCCCGATTGGCGCGTTTGAAGCCACAGATACGCAGTATTTT. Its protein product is CASSPIGAFEATDTQYF.

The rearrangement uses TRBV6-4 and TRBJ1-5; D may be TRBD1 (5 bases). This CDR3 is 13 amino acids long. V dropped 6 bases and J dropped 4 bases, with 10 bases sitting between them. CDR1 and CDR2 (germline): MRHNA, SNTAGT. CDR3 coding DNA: TGTGCCAGCAGCAGGGAAGGGAATCAGCCCCAGCATTTT. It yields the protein CASSREGNQPQHF.

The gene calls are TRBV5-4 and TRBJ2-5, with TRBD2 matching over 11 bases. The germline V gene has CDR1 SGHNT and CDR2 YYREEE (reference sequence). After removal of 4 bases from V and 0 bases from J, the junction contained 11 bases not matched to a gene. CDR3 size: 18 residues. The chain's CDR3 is CASSLEASGRMDQETQYF. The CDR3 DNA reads TGTGCCAGCAGCCTGGAGGCTAGCGGGAGGATGGACCAAGAGACCCAGTACTTC.

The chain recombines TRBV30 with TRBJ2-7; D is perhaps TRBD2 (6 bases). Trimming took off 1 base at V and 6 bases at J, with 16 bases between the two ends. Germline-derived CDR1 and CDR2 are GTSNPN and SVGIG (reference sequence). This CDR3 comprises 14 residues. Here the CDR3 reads CAWSGGPGLGEQYF. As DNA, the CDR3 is TGTGCCTGGAGTGGGGGACCGGGACTCGGCGAGCAGTACTTC.

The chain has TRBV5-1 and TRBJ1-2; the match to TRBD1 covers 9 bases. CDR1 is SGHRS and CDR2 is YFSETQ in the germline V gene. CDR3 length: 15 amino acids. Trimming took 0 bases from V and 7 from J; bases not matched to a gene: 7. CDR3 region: CASSLGTGGASGYTF. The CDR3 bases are TGCGCCAGCAGCTTGGGAACAGGGGGCGCGTCTGGCTACACCTTC.